This T cell receptor (beta chain) stems from a study of CD8 T cells in Susac syndrome. Study-level background: Patients with Susac syndrome who were sequenced included more than 5 with active disease and about 8 in remission.

The CDR3 contains 15 residues. With V trimmed by 4 bases and J by 5 bases, 8 bases remained unmatched. Negative isolation yielded CD4+ and CD8+ T cells, and FACS enriched TEMRA cells. Random hexamers primed reverse transcription of about 0.5 to 1 ug RNA. Across 54 Vbeta and 13 Jbeta, immunoSEQ multiplex PCR amplified TCR beta CDR3. TCRdb recomputed calls from the immunoSEQ multiplex PCR reads with MiXCR, one row per CDR3 protein. Of 80,000 or so distinct CDR3 sequences listed, around 94% are singletons. This rearrangement joins TRBV12-3 or TRBV12-4 to TRBJ2-7; 10 bases are a match to TRBD2. This receptor was identified in a human donor with Susac syndrome. The sequenced material came from CD8+ T cells from PBMCs. This chain's CDR3 is CASSWSSGGAHEQYF. CDR3 nucleotide sequence: TGTGCCAGCAGTTGGTCCAGCGGGGGGGCCCACGAGCAGTACTTC.